This T cell receptor beta chain was recovered during a study of blood T cell repertoires in COVID-19. The wider study: T cells, B-cell-depleted T cells, or PBMCs provided the cDNA or gDNA that served as material.

Study processing details: Amplifying reference gene primers gave estimates of nucleated cell counts. Method: immunoSEQ multiplex PCR; TCRdb's copy keeps in-frame clones and lacks some. The V and J calls and clone size were taken over from that table, and D and trimming were inferred from the DNA. The data show roughly 200,000 clones, approximately 80% seen once. This clone was detected only a few times. The germline V and J ends were trimmed by 1 base and 6 bases, with 18 bases remaining between them. CDR1 and CDR2 (germline): GTSNPN, SVGIG (reference sequence). The CDR3 has 15 amino acids. Sequenced: peripheral blood. The sequence was obtained from a man aged 40-50 years with acute or convalescent COVID-19. This chain joins TRBV30 and TRBJ1-1; TRBD1 is a possible D gene (6 bases). In DNA form, the CDR3 reads TGTGCCTGGAGTGCTAAGGCGACAGGACCCTCTGAAGCTTTCTTT. Its translation: CAWSAKATGPSEAFF.